This T cell receptor beta chain was recovered during a study of vaccination effects on CD4 cells after COVID-19. Study background: Following the second dose by a median of 72 days, the post-vaccine samples were obtained.

When nine to ten days of culture had elapsed, CD4+ T cells were isolated. Two-dose vaccination with either BNT162b2 or mRNA-1273 was given to the participants. Half the medium was replaced with IL-2 medium on days 3 and 7. Germline V gene data show CDR1 as LNHDA and CDR2 as SQIVND (reference sequence). V dropped 4 bases and J dropped 5 bases, with 12 bases sitting between them. The CDR3 has 14 amino acids. Assay used: immunoSEQ multiplex PCR; TCRdb lists only in-frame clones, some missing. The profile covers tens of thousands of clones, with roughly 73% appearing a single time and more than 2% taken by the ten largest. Points on this clone: Its antigen is not known.

This sequence was found in a human donor who received a COVID-19 vaccine. The chain recombines TRBV19 with TRBJ1-5, with a weak D call TRBD1 (6 bases). The sequencing here drew on CD4+ T cells from PBMCs cultured without peptide, taken after COVID-19 vaccination. The CDR3, as DNA: TGTGCCAGTAGTACGCGGGACACATATCAGCCCCAGCATTTT. Its translation: CASSTRDTYQPQHF.